The following is a T cell receptor beta chain sequence with its context. This clonotype was found once. The target of this receptor is not known. No much larger clonotype is one base removed from it; base qualities were not supplied. One read represents weak support. TCR beta VDJ combination and CDR3 sequence profiling used genomic DNA as the template. An Illumina HiSeq 2000 was the platform used for TCR repertoire sequencing. The study's processing was this. Repertoires were assessed using TRBV/TRBJ rearrangement plots, CDR3 size and DJ length profiles, and Simpson's diversity index. The most abundant DNA sequence in the deep sequencing data was taken as the immunodominant clone. CDR3 amino acid sequences were screened for sharing across subjects and were compared with published repertoires and the VDJdb database. In-frame beta chains were kept once TCRdb had trimmed the public reads at Q25 with fastp and called clones with MiXCR. Every entry covers one CDR3 protein and lists the most common genes and DNA from its rows. The V and J calls here are based on TCRdb, not the publication. The sample profile shows around 400,000 distinct CDR3 sequences; 55% to 75% of them were found once. In total, the top ten clones hold 3.5% to 4.5% of the sample.

This sample is part of a study of CD8+CD57+ T cells in acquired aplastic anemia (dated by TCRdb to 2016 to 2019). Background for the entire study: Extracted DNA from sorted CD4+ and CD8+ cells averaged around 3.3 ug, ranging from roughly 0.19 to 27.4 ug. Healthy donor samples averaged approximately 9.8 million reads for CD4+ and 11 million to 13 million for CD8+ cells.

Points the paper makes about the study in general: About 30 CD8+ CDR3 sequences were found to be shared between patients and controls, but these sequences appeared to be highly expressed in patients and within the immunodominant clones of the patients. No significant difference in CD8+ Simpson's diversity was found between patients and healthy controls (P=0.060).

In this study, sorted CD4+ and CD8+ T cells from the blood of healthy subjects and of severe aplastic anemia patients had their TCR repertoires deep-sequenced. Ficoll-Paque density gradient centrifugation was used to isolate peripheral blood mononuclear cells. Before DNA extraction, CD4+ and CD8+ T cells were sorted with FACS or magnetic beads. Specimen: sorted CD4+, CD8+, or CD8+CD57+ T cells (not recorded which) from PBMCs. The sequence derives from a human donor in good health, serving as a control.

The CDR3 region: CASRRDFTDTQYF. The sequence in DNA is TGCGCCAGCAGGAGGGACTTCACAGATACGCAGTATTTT. Recombination connected TRBV4-3 to TRBJ2-3, and perhaps TRBD2 as D gene, on 6 matching bases. The germline V gene yields LGHNA for CDR1 and YSLEER for CDR2. Inclusive of the bounding cysteine and phenylalanine, the CDR3 is 13 residues long. Only the CDR3 part of the read is kept: 39 bases, read in frame from the first base. At the junction V is shortened by 6 bases and J by 2 bases, with 9 bases in between.